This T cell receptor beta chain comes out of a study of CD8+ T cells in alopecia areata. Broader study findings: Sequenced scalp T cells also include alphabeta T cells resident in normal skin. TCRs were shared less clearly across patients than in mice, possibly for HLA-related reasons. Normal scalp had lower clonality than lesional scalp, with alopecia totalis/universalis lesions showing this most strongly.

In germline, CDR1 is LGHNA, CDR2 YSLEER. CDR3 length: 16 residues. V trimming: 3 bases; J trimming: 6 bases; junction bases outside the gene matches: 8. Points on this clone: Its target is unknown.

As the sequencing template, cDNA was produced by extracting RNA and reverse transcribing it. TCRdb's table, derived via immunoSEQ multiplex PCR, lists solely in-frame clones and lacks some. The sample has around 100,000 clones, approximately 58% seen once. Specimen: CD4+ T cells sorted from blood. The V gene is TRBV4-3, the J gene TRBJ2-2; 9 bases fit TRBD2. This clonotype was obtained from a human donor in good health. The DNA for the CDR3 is TGCGCCAGCAGCCAGGCTGGGCGGGGGGGCGCCGGGGAGCTGTTTTTT. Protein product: CASSQAGRGGAGELFF.